These 4 T cell receptor beta chains were all obtained from the same sample, sequenced in a study of CD4+ T cells in melanoma. Clones were sequenced by immunoSEQ multiplex PCR, and TCRdb holds only the in-frame ones, with some missing. Of fewer than 11,000 clones in the sample, approximately 71% are singletons; the top ten hold approximately 9.9%. The sequenced sample was cells from a culture (not recorded whether cultured in vitro). Every receptor here comes from a human donor with melanoma.

V usage is TRBV5-1 and J usage is TRBJ2-3, with D perhaps TRBD2 (5 bases). The germline V and J ends were trimmed by 2 bases and 2 bases, with 9 bases remaining between them. Germline V gene sequence: CDR1 SGHRS, CDR2 YFSETQ. The CDR3 length is 14 residues. DNA for the CDR3: TGCGCCAGCAGCTTTGGGCGGGCCACAGATACGCAGTATTTT. Translated: CASSFGRATDTQYF.

The chain links TRBV29-1 to TRBJ2-1; 8 nucleotides agree with TRBD1. The length of the CDR3 is 16 residues. Unmatched junction bases numbered 8, after V lost 4 bases and J lost 0 bases. Germline CDR1 reads SQVTM; CDR2 reads ANQGSEA. CDR3 region: CSVVGTGGGSYNEQFF. CDR3 bases: TGCAGCGTTGTCGGGACAGGTGGTGGCTCCTACAATGAGCAGTTCTTC.

Of note for this clone: The CDR3 carries no conserved terminal phenylalanine or tryptophan, so it likely arises from a read error. The limits of the CDR3 on the DNA are not certain, so only TCRdb's listed CDR3 is given. V and J are TRBV29-1 and TRBJ2-3; the listed D gene, TRBD2, was not tested against the DNA. The CDR3 sequence runs 8 residues, both termini included. From germline, CDR1 is SQVTM and CDR2 ANQGSEA. The CDR3: CSVEGLEV.

The V call is TRBV6-5, the J call TRBJ1-1, with unresolved D. The germline V gene has CDR1 MNHEY and CDR2 SVGAGI. Trimming took 5 bases from V and 0 from J, leaving 13 bases between them. The CDR3 has 15 residues. CDR3 DNA: TGTGCCAGCAGTCGTCGTATACCCTTGAACACTGAAGCTTTCTTT. Its translation: CASSRRIPLNTEAFF.